Following are 30 T cell receptor beta chains from one sample sequenced in a study of T cell responses to AZD1222 COVID-19 vaccine listed by TCRdb under 2021. Libraries were prepared through the immunoSEQ multiplex PCR assay. TCRdb re-hosts the immuneACCESS table, in-frame sequences only. Its copies lack some clones; in the studies checked, an unresolved V gene accounts for under half of them, and the cause for the rest is not known. Recorded for this sample are some 190,000 clones; almost 90% of them occurred a single time. Together, the top ten hold approximately 8% of the sample. The intended sense of this specimen's time point label: baseline before first vaccination. Material: peripheral blood, obtained on day 0 of AZD1222 vaccination. These TCRs come from an adult in good health.

The gene calls are TRBV19 and TRBJ2-7, with D hard to call. Between the trimmed V and J ends, which lost 3 bases and 3 bases, there was a span of 9 bases. The CDR3 consists of 13 residues. Germline lookup yields CDR1 LNHDA and CDR2 SQIVND (reference sequence). The CDR3 protein is CASSISPGYEQYF. CDR3 DNA sequence: TGTGCCAGTAGTATCTCTCCGGGCTACGAGCAGTACTTC.

The V and J genes are TRBV7-3 and TRBJ2-5; D call uncertain. Germline loops: CDR1 SGHTA, CDR2 FQGTGA. Deletions cut 4 bases from V and 0 bases from J, with 6 bases between. The CDR3 consists of 13 residues. CDR3 nucleotide sequence: TGTGCCAGCAGCTCGACCCACCAAGAGACCCAGTACTTC. It translates to CASSSTHQETQYF.

The chain uses TRBV6-5 and TRBJ2-7; 8 positions agree with TRBD1. Looked up from germline, CDR1 is MNHEY and CDR2 is SVGAGI. The CDR3 is 15 residues long. V gave up 8 bases and J gave up 3 bases; unmatched junction bases: 12. CDR3 DNA sequence: TGTGCCAGCGCAACACAGGGGGAAACTGACTACGAGCAGTACTTC. It encodes CASATQGETDYEQYF.

J is TRBJ1-1 and V is TRBV19; D remains unclear. V shed 3 bases and J shed 1 base, with 9 bases lying between them. The CDR3 has 14 residues. Looked up from germline, CDR1 is LNHDA and CDR2 is SQIVND (reference sequence). CDR3 in DNA: TGTGCCAGTAGTATCCGGGATCCGAACACTGAAGCTTTCTTT. Translation: CASSIRDPNTEAFF.

The genes are TRBV7-2 and TRBJ2-5; no reliable D call. Germline V gene lookup returns CDR1 SGHTA and CDR2 FQGNSA. V lost 2 bases, J lost 2 bases, and 9 bases lay in between. The CDR3 contains 14 residues. CDR3 sequence reads: CASSLRNPQETQYF. DNA for the CDR3: TGTGCCAGCAGCTTAAGAAACCCGCAAGAGACCCAGTACTTC.

The genes are TRBV9 and TRBJ2-7; 10 bases map to TRBD1. The J segment lost 5 bases and the V segment lost 4 bases, leaving 9 bases of the junction unmatched. From germline, CDR1 is SGDLS and CDR2 YYNGEE. The length of the CDR3 is 15 residues. CDR3 in amino acids: CASSYGQGDPHEQYF. DNA of the CDR3: TGTGCCAGCAGCTATGGACAGGGGGACCCCCACGAGCAGTACTTC.

The gene calls are TRBV15 and TRBJ1-2; D is unresolved. The CDR3 is made up of 14 amino acids. From germline, CDR1 is LNHNV and CDR2 YYDKDF (reference sequence). The V end lost 0 bases, the J end lost 5 bases, and 10 bases lay between the germline ends. CDR3 bases: TGTGCCACCAGCAGAGATATCGGGGAGTATGGCTACACCTTC. Its protein is CATSRDIGEYGYTF.

The chain joins TRBV7-9 to TRBJ2-7, with D uncertain. CDR1 is SEHNR, CDR2 FQNEAQ, per germline (reference sequence). Trimming pared 5 bases from V and 0 bases from J, leaving 11 bases between. CDR3 length: 14 amino acids. The CDR3 protein is CASSHGITSYEQYF. The DNA for the CDR3 is TGTGCCAGCAGCCATGGAATAACCTCCTACGAGCAGTACTTC.

The chain uses TRBV9 and TRBJ2-3; D is perhaps TRBD1 (5 bases). The germline gives CDR1 SGDLS, CDR2 YYNGEE. Between the trimmed V and J ends, which lost 0 bases and 0 bases, there was a span of 8 bases. The CDR3 has 15 residues. The CDR3 protein is CASSVGQGSTDTQYF. In DNA form, the CDR3 reads TGTGCCAGCAGCGTAGGGCAGGGCAGCACAGATACGCAGTATTTT.

CDR3 nucleotides: TGTGCCACCACCACCTGTCGCCCGGGCTTACTAGCGTCCTACACAGATACGCAGTATTTT. Translated: CATTTCRPGLLASYTDTQYF. This chain uses TRBV24-1 with TRBJ2-3; TRBD2 aligns across 7 bases. Germline V lookup: CDR1 KGHDR, CDR2 SFDVKD. With 8 bases clipped from V and 2 bases from J, the junction kept 24 bases outside the gene matches. The CDR3 contains 20 residues.

This clone was observed a single time. This CDR3 reads CASSPPTGDPADEQYF. The CDR3 nucleotides are TGTGCCAGCAGCCCCCCGACAGGGGACCCTGCTGACGAGCAGTACTTC. The V and J genes are TRBV7-8 and TRBJ2-7, with TRBD1 matching 8 bases. CDR3 length equals 16 residues. The V segment lost 5 bases and the J segment 5 bases; nucleotides outside the gene matches: 14. Germline-derived CDR1 and CDR2 are SGHVS and FQNEAQ.

J is TRBJ2-1 and V is TRBV9, with 7 bases matching TRBD2. The CDR3 consists of 15 residues. Germline V gene sequence: CDR1 SGDLS, CDR2 YYNGEE. Trimming at V came to 4 bases and at J to 0 bases, leaving 4 bases not matched to a gene. The CDR3 region is CASSPGGTSYNEQFF. CDR3 nucleotide sequence: TGTGCCAGCAGCCCCGGGGGGACCTCCTACAATGAGCAGTTCTTC.

The V gene is TRBV7-9, the J gene TRBJ2-5; 7 nucleotides align to TRBD2. V shed 2 bases, J shed 4 bases, and the junction held 7 bases outside the gene matches. CDR1 is SEHNR, CDR2 FQNEAQ, per germline (reference sequence). This CDR3 has 15 residues. The CDR3 loop reads CASSLTGGDSETQYF. The CDR3, as DNA: TGTGCCAGCAGCTTAACTGGGGGGGATTCAGAGACCCAGTACTTC.

The chain's CDR3 is CASGLVSGTAGGYTF. CDR3 sequence (DNA): TGTGCTAGTGGTTTGGTTTCGGGCACGGCGGGGGGCTACACCTTC. The V gene is TRBV12-5, the J gene TRBJ1-2; unclear D gene. The CDR3 runs to 15 residues. Germline values: CDR1 LGHNT, CDR2 FRNRAP. Trimming took off 0 bases at V and 8 bases at J, with 16 bases between the two ends.

CDR3 in amino acids: CASAGGTQGRAVIGNNSPLHF. The CDR3 region has the DNA TGTGCCAGCGCCGGGGGAACCCAAGGGAGGGCGGTAATCGGTAATAATTCACCCCTCCACTTT. V usage is TRBV28 and J usage is TRBJ1-6, with D maybe TRBD1 (5 bases). The CDR3 covers 21 residues. The V end lost 8 bases, the J end lost 5 bases, and 34 bases lay between the germline ends. Germline assignment: CDR1 MDHEN and CDR2 SYDVKM.

CDR3 coding DNA: TGTGCCGGAGGTTCGGATTCACCCCTCCACTTT. Translated, it gives CAGGSDSPLHF. The rearrangement links TRBV19 to TRBJ1-6; D is unclear. V lost 11 bases and J 8 bases, leaving 10 bases between the germline ends. This CDR3 spans 11 amino acids. Germline CDR1 LNHDA, CDR2 SQIVND (reference sequence).

The V and J genes are TRBV2 and TRBJ2-7; D perhaps matches TRBD2 (6 bases). The germline V and J ends were trimmed by 8 bases and 2 bases, with 10 bases remaining between them. Looked up from germline, CDR1 is SNHLY and CDR2 is FYNNEI. The CDR3 extends over 12 amino acids. The CDR3 reads CASRGDPYEQYF. In nucleotides, the CDR3 is TGTGCCAGCCGCGGGGATCCCTACGAGCAGTACTTC.

The chain couples TRBV19 to TRBJ1-4; D is unclear. The CDR3 has 20 residues. V was trimmed by 3 bases and J by 11 bases, leaving 34 bases between them. Germline V gives CDR1 LNHDA, CDR2 SQIVND (reference sequence). CDR3 amino acids: CASSIDVGSGGFLRKGKLFF. CDR3 sequence (DNA): TGTGCCAGTAGTATTGATGTGGGTAGTGGCGGATTCCTAAGAAAGGGCAAACTGTTTTTT.

This chain links TRBV30 with TRBJ1-3, with D perhaps TRBD1 (6 bases). There are 19 residues in the CDR3. The ends were cut back, 5 bases at V and 0 bases at J, with 26 bases in the middle. Germline V lookup: CDR1 GTSNPN, CDR2 SVGIG (reference sequence). CDR3 amino acids: CAWGQGLGRRAGSGNTIYF. CDR3 coding DNA: TGTGCCTGGGGCCAGGGGTTGGGTCGCCGGGCCGGCTCTGGAAACACCATATATTTT. The full variable domain, in which reference TRBV30 and TRBJ1-3 provide the parts outside the CDR3, is SQTIHQWPATLVQPVGSPLSLECTVEGTSNPNLYWYRQAAGRGLQLLFYSVGIGQISSEVPQNLSASRPQDRQFILSSKKLLLSDSGFYLCAWGQGLGRRAGSGNTIYFGEGSWLTVV.

The rearrangement uses TRBV3-1 (or the pseudogene TRBV3-2) and TRBJ1-2; no clear D gene. The germline V and J ends were trimmed by 0 bases and 8 bases, with 13 bases remaining between them. This CDR3 region has 14 residues. Germline lookup yields CDR1 LGHDT and CDR2 YNNKEL (reference sequence). The CDR3 DNA is TGTGCCAGCAGCCAAGATTTGACGGGAGGCGGCTACACCTTC. Its translation: CASSQDLTGGGYTF.

V usage is TRBV4-3 and J usage is TRBJ1-2; maybe TRBD1 (5 bases). Trimming took off 3 bases at V and 6 bases at J, with 14 bases between the two ends. Germline V CDR1 and CDR2: LGHNA, YSLEER. The CDR3 covers 14 residues. CDR3 DNA sequence: TGCGCCAGCAGCCAGGCCAGGGTATCCAATGGCTACACCTTC. Its protein is CASSQARVSNGYTF.

The count of this clone is one. The CDR3 DNA follows: TGCGCCAGCAGCTCTAGGACCGTAGATGAAGCTTTCTTT. It codes for CASSSRTVDEAFF. The V call is TRBV5-1, the J call TRBJ1-1; D remains unclear. The germline CDR1 and CDR2 sequences are SGHRS and YFSETQ. The CDR3 is made up of 13 amino acids. Trimming took 3 bases from V and 7 from J, leaving 13 bases between them.

As for this clone: The junction shows a germline mismatch at one end, possibly a read error. V and J are TRBV27 and TRBJ2-7, with D unclear. The CDR3 sequence is 10 residues long. The germline V gene has CDR1 MNHEY and CDR2 SMNVEV (reference sequence). The CDR3 sequence is CLLPTYEQYF. CDR3 DNA sequence: TGCCTCCTCCCCACCTACGAGCAGTACTTC.

The chain is built from TRBV13 and TRBJ2-1; TRBD1 or TRBD2 may be the D gene (7 bases each). This CDR3 is 15 amino acids long. CDR1 PRHDT and CDR2 FYEKMQ come from the germline V gene (reference sequence). The V end was cut by 5 bases, the J end by 9 bases, with 20 bases between. The CDR3, as DNA: TGTGCCAGCAGCCTCCCCAGGGGGGGCCGAGGTGAGCAGTTCTTC. Its translation: CASSLPRGGRGEQFF.

The CDR3 nucleotides are TGTGCCAGCAGCTCCGGTTCTCTCGGGGGGAACAATGAGCAGTTCTTC. Translated, it gives CASSSGSLGGNNEQFF. This chain uses TRBV7-6 with TRBJ2-1, with TRBD2 matching 7 bases. Germline CDR1 SGHVS, CDR2 FNYEAQ. V was clipped by 4 bases and J by 5 bases; unmatched bases: 11. The CDR3 totals 16 residues.

This clone was seen repeatedly, ten times or more. This chain links TRBV13 with TRBJ2-1, with D perhaps being TRBD1 or TRBD2 (5 bases each). The V end was cut by 1 base, the J end by 5 bases, with 9 bases between. CDR3 size: 14 residues. The germline V gene has CDR1 PRHDT and CDR2 FYEKMQ (reference sequence). CDR3 loop: CASSLAGTHNEQFF. The DNA of the CDR3 is TGTGCCAGCAGCTTAGCTGGGACCCACAATGAGCAGTTCTTC.

V gene TRBV6-5 combines with J gene TRBJ2-7; D is undetermined. V shed 0 bases and J shed 6 bases, with 12 bases lying between them. The CDR3 extends over 14 amino acids. Germline V CDR1 and CDR2: MNHEY, SVGAGI. The CDR3 here is CASSYSTPESEQYF. DNA for the CDR3: TGTGCCAGCAGTTACTCCACCCCTGAATCCGAGCAGTACTTC.

The J gene is TRBJ2-4, the V gene TRBV6-2 or TRBV6-3, with 8 bases that match TRBD1. Germline loops: CDR1 MNHEY, CDR2 SVGEGT. The CDR3 is 16 residues long. Trimming at V came to 4 bases and at J to 1 base, leaving 6 bases not matched to a gene. CDR3 sequence (DNA): TGTGCCAGCAGTTGGACAGGGAAGGGGGCCAAAAACATTCAGTACTTC. Translating it yields CASSWTGKGAKNIQYF.

The chain links TRBV3-1 (or the pseudogene TRBV3-2) to TRBJ1-4; D gene unclear. Per the germline V gene, CDR1 is LGHDT and CDR2 is YNNKEL (reference sequence). The CDR3 length is 16 residues. V lost 4 bases and J lost 4, with 16 bases in between. The chain's CDR3 is CASSPGSGAHNEKLFF. DNA of the CDR3: TGTGCCAGCAGCCCGGGGTCTGGAGCGCATAATGAAAAACTGTTTTTT.

The V and J genes are TRBV30 and TRBJ1-3; D is possibly TRBD1 (5 bases). CDR1 is GTSNPN, CDR2 SVGIG, per germline (reference sequence). CDR3 length: 15 residues. Trimming left V 4 bases short and J 0 bases short, with 13 bases between. The CDR3 DNA reads as TGTGCCTGGACCAGGGACGCAAGCTCTGGAAACACCATATATTTT. Its protein is CAWTRDASSGNTIYF.